This T cell receptor (beta chain) was recorded in a study of OX40 agonist ivuxolimab in advanced cancers. Turning to the study itself: Hepatocellular carcinoma, melanoma, renal cell or head and neck cancer occurred in dose-escalation patients. Earlier treatment with anti-PD-1, anti-PD-L1 or anti-CTLA-4 was permitted, and 30% to 40% had received some.

TCRdb keeps only in-frame clones here, not all; method: immunoSEQ multiplex PCR. The sample includes 70,000 to 95,000 clones, roughly 91% of them seen just once. The CDR3 contains 12 residues. Trimming took 10 bases from V and 5 from J, leaving 14 bases between them. CDR1 is MNHNS and CDR2 is SASEGT in the germline V gene. The chain is built from TRBV6-1 and TRBJ1-2; D not certain. Sequencing was performed on CD4+ or CD8+ T cells sorted from blood, taken in a trial of the OX40 agonist ivuxolimab. The origin of this receptor is an adult with an advanced solid tumor such as melanoma, head and neck, liver or kidney cancer. This CDR3 is CATTTQVYGYTF. The CDR3 nucleotides read TGTGCCACCACGACCCAGGTTTATGGCTACACCTTC.